The present T cell receptor beta chain was sequenced within a study of blood T cell repertoires in COVID-19. Turning to the study itself: Acute-phase and convalescent COVID-19 samples originated in the United States, Italy and Spain. T cells, B-cell-depleted T cells, or PBMCs supplied cDNA or gDNA.

Germline assignment: CDR1 SNHLY and CDR2 FYNNEI. The CDR3 runs to 14 residues. Trimming shortened V by 7 bases and J by 3 bases, and 13 bases separated the two germline ends. Study processing details: It was from reference gene primer amplification that nucleated cell counts were estimated. Measured with immunoSEQ multiplex PCR; TCRdb has only the in-frame clones, and not every one. That table is the source of V, J and clone size, and D and trimming were worked out from the DNA. The table has approximately 170,000 clones, approximately 82% seen once; the top ten hold about 10%. Sequencing was carried out using peripheral blood. This sequence joins TRBV2 and TRBJ1-5, with D possibly being TRBD1 (5 bases). This sequence originates from a woman older than 75 with active or convalescent COVID-19. Written as DNA, the CDR3 is TGTGCCAGCAATGCACAGGCTTTCAATCAGCCCCAGCATTTT. The encoded protein is CASNAQAFNQPQHF.